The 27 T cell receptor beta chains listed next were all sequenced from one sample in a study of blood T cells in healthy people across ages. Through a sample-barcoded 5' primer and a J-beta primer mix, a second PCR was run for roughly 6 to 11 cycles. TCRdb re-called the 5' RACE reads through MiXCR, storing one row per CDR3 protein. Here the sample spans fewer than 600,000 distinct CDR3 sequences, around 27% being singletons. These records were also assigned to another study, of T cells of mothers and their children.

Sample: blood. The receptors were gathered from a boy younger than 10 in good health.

The CDR3 DNA reads as TGCGCCAGCAGCGCTCGAACTAGCGGGAGGGCCACAGATACGCAGTATTTT. It translates to CASSARTSGRATDTQYF. The chain combines TRBV4-1 with TRBJ2-3; the match to TRBD2 covers 13 bases. The CDR3 totals 17 residues. The V segment lost 5 bases and the J segment 2 bases; nucleotides outside the gene matches: 7. The germline V gene has CDR1 MGHRA and CDR2 YSYEKL.

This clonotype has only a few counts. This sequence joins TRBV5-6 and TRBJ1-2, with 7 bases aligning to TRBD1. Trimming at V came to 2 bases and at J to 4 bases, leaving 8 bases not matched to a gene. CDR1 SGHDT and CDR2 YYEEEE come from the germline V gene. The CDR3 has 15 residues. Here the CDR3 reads CASSLNRGKGYGYTF. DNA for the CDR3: TGTGCCAGCAGCTTAAACAGGGGAAAGGGCTATGGCTACACCTTC.

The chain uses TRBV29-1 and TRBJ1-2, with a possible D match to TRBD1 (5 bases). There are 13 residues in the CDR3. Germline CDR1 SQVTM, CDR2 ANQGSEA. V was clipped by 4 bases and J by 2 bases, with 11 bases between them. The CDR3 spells CSVAGGDNYGYTF. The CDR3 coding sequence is TGCAGCGTTGCGGGAGGGGACAACTATGGCTACACCTTC.

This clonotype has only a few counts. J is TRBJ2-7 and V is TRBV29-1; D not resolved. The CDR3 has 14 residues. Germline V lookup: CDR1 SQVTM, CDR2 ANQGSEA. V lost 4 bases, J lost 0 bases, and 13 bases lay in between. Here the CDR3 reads CSVALLHPSYEQYF. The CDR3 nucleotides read TGCAGCGTTGCTTTATTGCATCCCTCCTACGAGCAGTACTTC.

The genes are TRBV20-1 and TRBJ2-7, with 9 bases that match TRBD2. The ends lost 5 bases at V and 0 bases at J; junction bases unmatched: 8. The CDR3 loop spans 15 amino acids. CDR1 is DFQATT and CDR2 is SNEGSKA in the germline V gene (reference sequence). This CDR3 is CSALGIAGDSYEQYF. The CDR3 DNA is TGCAGTGCTCTCGGGATAGCGGGGGACTCCTACGAGCAGTACTTC.

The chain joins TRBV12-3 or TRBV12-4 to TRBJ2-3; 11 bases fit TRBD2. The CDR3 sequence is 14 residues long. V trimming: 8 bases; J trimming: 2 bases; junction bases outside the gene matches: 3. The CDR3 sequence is CASRLAGPTDTQYF. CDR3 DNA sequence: TGTGCCAGCCGACTAGCGGGGCCCACAGATACGCAGTATTTT.

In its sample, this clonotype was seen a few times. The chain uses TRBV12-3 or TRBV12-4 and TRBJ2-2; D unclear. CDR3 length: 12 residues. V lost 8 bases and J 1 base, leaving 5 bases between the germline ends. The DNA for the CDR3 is TGTGCCAGCGGCGGGAACACCGGGGAGCTGTTTTTT. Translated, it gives CASGGNTGELFF.

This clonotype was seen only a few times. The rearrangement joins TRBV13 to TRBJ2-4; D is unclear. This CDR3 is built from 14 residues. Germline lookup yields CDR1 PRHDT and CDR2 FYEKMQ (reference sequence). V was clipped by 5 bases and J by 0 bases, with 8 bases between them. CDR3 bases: TGTGCCAGCAGCAAAGAGGTAGCCAAAAACATTCAGTACTTC. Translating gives CASSKEVAKNIQYF.

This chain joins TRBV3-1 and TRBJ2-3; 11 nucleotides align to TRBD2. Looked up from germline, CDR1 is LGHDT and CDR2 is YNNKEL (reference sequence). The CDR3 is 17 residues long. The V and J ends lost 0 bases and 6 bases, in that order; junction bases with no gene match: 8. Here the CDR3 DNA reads TGTGCCAGCAGCCAAGAGAGGTCTAGCGGGAGGAGGGATACGCAGTATTTT. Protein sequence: CASSQERSSGRRDTQYF.

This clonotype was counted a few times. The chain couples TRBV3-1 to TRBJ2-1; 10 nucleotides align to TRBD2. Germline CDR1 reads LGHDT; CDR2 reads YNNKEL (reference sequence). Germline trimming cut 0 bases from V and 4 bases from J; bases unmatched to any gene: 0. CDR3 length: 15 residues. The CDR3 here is CASSQELAGYNEQFF. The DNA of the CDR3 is TGTGCCAGCAGCCAAGAACTAGCGGGGTACAATGAGCAGTTCTTC.

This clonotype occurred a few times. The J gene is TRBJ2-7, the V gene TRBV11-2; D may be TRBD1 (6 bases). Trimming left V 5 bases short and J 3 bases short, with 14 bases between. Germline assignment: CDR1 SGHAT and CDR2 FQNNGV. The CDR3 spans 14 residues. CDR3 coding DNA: TGTGCCAGCAGCAAATACAGGGTGGTCTACGAGCAGTACTTC. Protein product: CASSKYRVVYEQYF.

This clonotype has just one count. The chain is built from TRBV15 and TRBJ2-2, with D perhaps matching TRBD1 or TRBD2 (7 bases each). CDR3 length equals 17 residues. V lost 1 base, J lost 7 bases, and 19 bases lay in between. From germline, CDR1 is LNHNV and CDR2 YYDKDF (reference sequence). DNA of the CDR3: TGTGCCACCAGCAGAGGGGGAGGGGACAGCCAGGACGGGGAGCTGTTTTTT. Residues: CATSRGGGDSQDGELFF.

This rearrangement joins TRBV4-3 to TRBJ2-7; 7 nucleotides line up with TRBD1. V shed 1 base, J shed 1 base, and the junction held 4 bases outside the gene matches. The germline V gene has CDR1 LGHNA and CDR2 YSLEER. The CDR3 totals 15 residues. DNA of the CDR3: TGCGCCAGCAGCCAAGGTGGCAGGGGGTCCTACGAGCAGTACTTC. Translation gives CASSQGGRGSYEQYF.

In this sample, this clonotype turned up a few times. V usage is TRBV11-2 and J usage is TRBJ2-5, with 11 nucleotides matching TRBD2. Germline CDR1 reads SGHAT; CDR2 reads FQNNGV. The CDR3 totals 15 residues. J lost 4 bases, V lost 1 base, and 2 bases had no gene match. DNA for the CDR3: TGTGCCAGCAGCTTAGTTGGGACTAGCGGAGAGACCCAGTACTTC. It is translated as CASSLVGTSGETQYF.

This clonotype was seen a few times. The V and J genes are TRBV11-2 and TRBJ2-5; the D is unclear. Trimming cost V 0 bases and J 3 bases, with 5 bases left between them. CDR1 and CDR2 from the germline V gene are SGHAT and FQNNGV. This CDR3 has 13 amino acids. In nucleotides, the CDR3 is TGTGCCAGCAGCTTAGAGCAGAAAGAGACCCAGTACTTC. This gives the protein CASSLEQKETQYF.

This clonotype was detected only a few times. As DNA, the CDR3 is TGCGCCAGCAGCCAGCACTGGACAGTAGGAAAAAAACTGTTTTTT. This translates into CASSQHWTVGKKLFF. The rearrangement joins TRBV4-1 to TRBJ1-4; tentative D call: TRBD1 (6 bases). This CDR3 has 15 amino acids. CDR1 and CDR2 (germline): MGHRA, YSYEKL. Between the trimmed V and J ends, which lost 3 bases and 9 bases, there was a span of 17 bases.

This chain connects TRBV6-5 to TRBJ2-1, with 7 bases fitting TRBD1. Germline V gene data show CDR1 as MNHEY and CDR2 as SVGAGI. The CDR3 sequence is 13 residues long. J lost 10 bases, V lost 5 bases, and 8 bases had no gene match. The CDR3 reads CASSRTGAGEQFF. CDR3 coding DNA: TGTGCCAGCAGTCGAACAGGGGCTGGGGAGCAGTTCTTC.

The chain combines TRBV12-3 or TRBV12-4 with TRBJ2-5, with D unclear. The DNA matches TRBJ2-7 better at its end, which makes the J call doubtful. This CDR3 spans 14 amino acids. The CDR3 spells CASSLAPTLYEQYF. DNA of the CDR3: TGTGCCAGCAGTTTAGCGCCTACCCTGTACGAGCAGTACTTC.

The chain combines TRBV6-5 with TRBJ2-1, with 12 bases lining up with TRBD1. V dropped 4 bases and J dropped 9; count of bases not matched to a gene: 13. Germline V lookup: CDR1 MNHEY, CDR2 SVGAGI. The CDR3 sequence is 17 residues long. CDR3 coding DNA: TGTGCCAGCAGTTCGTTGGGTAGGGACAGGGGGCGCCGTGAGCAGTTCTTC. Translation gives CASSSLGRDRGRREQFF.

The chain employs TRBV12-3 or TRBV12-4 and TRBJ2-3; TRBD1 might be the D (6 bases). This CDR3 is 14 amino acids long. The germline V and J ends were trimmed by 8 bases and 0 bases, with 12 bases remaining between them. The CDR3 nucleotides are TGTGCCAGCGGGAAGGGGACAAGCACAGATACGCAGTATTTT. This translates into CASGKGTSTDTQYF.

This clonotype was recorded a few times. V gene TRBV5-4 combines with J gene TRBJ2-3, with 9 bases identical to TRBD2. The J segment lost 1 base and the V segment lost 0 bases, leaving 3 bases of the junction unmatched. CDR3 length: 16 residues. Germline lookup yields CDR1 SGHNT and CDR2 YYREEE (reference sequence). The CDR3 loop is CASSLERTSGTDTQYF. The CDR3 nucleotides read TGTGCCAGCAGCTTGGAAAGGACTAGCGGCACAGATACGCAGTATTTT.

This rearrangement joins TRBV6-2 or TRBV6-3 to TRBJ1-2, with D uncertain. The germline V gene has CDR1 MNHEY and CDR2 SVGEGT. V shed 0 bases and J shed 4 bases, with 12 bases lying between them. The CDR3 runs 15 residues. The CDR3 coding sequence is TGTGCCAGCAGTTACTCCCAGCCGGGCACCTATGGCTACACCTTC. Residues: CASSYSQPGTYGYTF.

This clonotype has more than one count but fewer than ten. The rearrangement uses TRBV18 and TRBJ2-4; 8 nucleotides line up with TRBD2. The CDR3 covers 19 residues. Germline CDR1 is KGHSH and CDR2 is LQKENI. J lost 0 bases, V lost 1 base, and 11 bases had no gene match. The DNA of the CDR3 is TGTGCCAGCTCACCACTCGGCCAAACTAGCGGCCAAGCCAAAAACATTCAGTACTTC. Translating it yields CASSPLGQTSGQAKNIQYF.

DNA of the CDR3: TGCGCCAGCAGCTTGGCCGGCATAGTGGGGAATACAGATACGCAGTATTTT. It encodes CASSLAGIVGNTDTQYF. The chain uses TRBV5-1 and TRBJ2-3; no reliable D call. Trimming removed 0 bases from V and 3 bases from J, with 17 bases in between. The CDR3 contains 17 residues. Germline values: CDR1 SGHRS, CDR2 YFSETQ.

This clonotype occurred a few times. The CDR3 sequence: CASRNIGTSGHNEQFF. The CDR3 DNA follows: TGTGCCAGCAGAAACATCGGGACTAGCGGACACAATGAGCAGTTCTTC. J is TRBJ2-1 and V is TRBV12-3 or TRBV12-4; 11 nucleotides line up with TRBD2. V was pared by 6 bases and J by 5 bases, with 9 bases of the junction left unmatched. The CDR3 covers 16 residues.

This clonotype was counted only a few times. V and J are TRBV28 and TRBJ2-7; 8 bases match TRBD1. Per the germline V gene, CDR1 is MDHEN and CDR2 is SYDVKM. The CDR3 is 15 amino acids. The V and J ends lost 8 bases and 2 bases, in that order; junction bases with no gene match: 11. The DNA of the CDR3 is TGTGCCAGCGCGTTCTCAGGGGGCCCAACCTACGAGCAGTACTTC. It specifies CASAFSGGPTYEQYF.

This CDR3 reads CSARDPQPGNFGEQYF. CDR3 in DNA: TGCAGTGCTAGAGATCCCCAGCCAGGGAATTTTGGTGAGCAGTACTTC. The rearrangement links TRBV20-1 to TRBJ2-7; a possible D gene is TRBD1 (5 bases). The CDR3 length is 16 residues. Germline V gene data show CDR1 as DFQATT and CDR2 as SNEGSKA (reference sequence). The V end lost 0 bases, the J end lost 7 bases, and 22 bases lay between the germline ends.